The next 30 T cell receptor beta chains were all read from a single sample in a study of T cells in Graves' hyperthyroidism and ophthalmopathy. RNA transcripts were the template for amplifying TCR beta CDR3 regions. HTBI primers were used for first-round RT-PCR of the TCR CDR3. MiXCR, run by TCRdb on the multiplex PCR reads, gives a single entry per CDR3 protein. The sample has 300,000 to 400,000 distinct CDR3 sequences, around a sixth seen once. Sequencing was carried out using blood. Source of these receptors: a woman aged 45-60 years with Graves' hyperthyroidism.

CDR3 protein: CSARDTGGTSGSNYEQYF. As DNA, the CDR3 is TGCAGTGCTAGAGATACGGGGGGGACTAGCGGGAGCAACTACGAGCAGTACTTC. This chain uses TRBV20-1 with TRBJ2-7; 14 nucleotides line up with TRBD2. There are 18 residues in the CDR3. V gave up 0 bases and J gave up 3 bases; unmatched junction bases: 10. Germline CDR1 DFQATT, CDR2 SNEGSKA (reference sequence).

The chain links TRBV2 to TRBJ1-4; 11 bases map to TRBD1. J was trimmed by 7 bases and V by 5 bases; bases with no gene match: 6. The CDR3 loop spans 15 amino acids. Germline V lookup: CDR1 SNHLY, CDR2 FYNNEI. This CDR3 reads CASSKGGTGGEKLFF. The CDR3 coding sequence is TGTGCCAGCAGTAAGGGGGGGACAGGGGGTGAAAAACTGTTTTTT.

This chain's CDR3 is CASGGGGTSANEQFF. As DNA, the CDR3 is TGTGCCAGCGGTGGTGGGGGGACTAGCGCCAATGAGCAGTTCTTC. The chain recombines TRBV11-1 with TRBJ2-1; TRBD2 agrees at 10 bases. Germline V lookup: CDR1 SGHAT, CDR2 FQDESV (reference sequence). CDR3 length: 15 amino acids. V lost 8 bases, J lost 6 bases, and 10 bases stayed unmatched.

This clonotype was counted ten times or more. The chain combines TRBV20-1 with TRBJ2-7; 9 nucleotides agree with TRBD2. CDR1 DFQATT and CDR2 SNEGSKA come from the germline V gene (reference sequence). V lost 3 bases, J lost 4 bases, and 16 bases stayed unmatched. The CDR3 is 17 amino acids. DNA for the CDR3: TGCAGTGCTAGGGCGCTAGCGGGGATTTCCCCCCTGTACGAGCAGTACTTC. Translation: CSARALAGISPLYEQYF.

In its sample, this clonotype was seen a few times. The chain combines TRBV20-1 with TRBJ2-1; D not certain. Trimming removed 3 bases at V and 0 bases at J, with 12 bases between. The CDR3 covers 15 residues. Germline assignment: CDR1 DFQATT and CDR2 SNEGSKA (reference sequence). The CDR3, as DNA: TGCAGTGCTAGGGCGCTCCCGGGCTCCTACAATGAGCAGTTCTTC. Translated: CSARALPGSYNEQFF.

This clonotype was counted only a few times. This chain links TRBV6-1 with TRBJ1-1; D unclear. Trimming cost V 7 bases and J 3 bases, with 15 bases left between them. Germline-derived CDR1 and CDR2 are MNHNS and SASEGT. The CDR3 extends over 14 amino acids. CDR3 nucleotide sequence: TGTGCCAGCACTACTTACTCGCGGGACACTGAAGCTTTCTTT. This translates into CASTTYSRDTEAFF.

This clonotype was detected many times. The rearrangement uses TRBV3-1 and TRBJ1-1, with 9 bases identical to TRBD1. The CDR3 consists of 17 residues. Germline CDR1 LGHDT, CDR2 YNNKEL (reference sequence). Trimming at V came to 5 bases and at J to 0 bases, leaving 10 bases not matched to a gene. CDR3 sequence reads: CASSSLPGQGLNTEAFF. CDR3 coding DNA: TGTGCCAGCAGCTCTCTCCCGGGACAGGGATTGAACACTGAAGCTTTCTTT.

This clonotype has only a few counts. The rearrangement uses TRBV20-1 and TRBJ2-3, with D perhaps assigned TRBD1 or TRBD2 (5 bases each). This CDR3 comprises 13 residues. V was trimmed by 5 bases and J by 0 bases, leaving 9 bases between them. CDR1 and CDR2 from the germline V gene are DFQATT and SNEGSKA (reference sequence). Here the CDR3 reads CSAPGLSTDTQYF. In nucleotides, the CDR3 is TGCAGTGCTCCGGGGCTGAGCACAGATACGCAGTATTTT.

The chain joins TRBV2 to TRBJ1-3; D might be TRBD1 (5 bases). The CDR3 length is 15 residues. The V gene's germline CDR1 is SNHLY and CDR2 FYNNEI. V was shortened by 5 bases and J by 0 bases, with 11 bases between the two germline ends. The CDR3 DNA reads as TGTGCCAGCAGTAAAACAGGAGCCTCTGGAAACACCATATATTTT. Protein product: CASSKTGASGNTIYF.

There are many counts of this clonotype. This sequence joins TRBV20-1 and TRBJ1-2; perhaps TRBD1 as D (5 bases). CDR3 size: 15 residues. The V gene's germline CDR1 is DFQATT and CDR2 SNEGSKA (reference sequence). Trimming took off 4 bases at V and 4 bases at J, with 19 bases between the two ends. The CDR3 coding sequence is TGCAGTGCTACGGTTACCCGGGGCGTCTTCTATGGCTACACCTTC. Residues: CSATVTRGVFYGYTF.

This clonotype was detected only a few times. The rearrangement uses TRBV27 and TRBJ2-3; 7 positions agree with TRBD2. This CDR3 has 14 residues. Germline V gene sequence: CDR1 MNHEY, CDR2 SMNVEV (reference sequence). Trimming took 6 bases from V and 2 from J; bases not matched to a gene: 5. CDR3 bases: TGTGCCAGCAGGAGCGGGACGAACACAGATACGCAGTATTTT. Protein product: CASRSGTNTDTQYF.

In this sample, this clonotype turned up a few times. The rearrangement joins TRBV6-1 to TRBJ2-3; the D gene could be TRBD1 or TRBD2 (5 bases each). Trimming cost V 1 base and J 0 bases, with 8 bases left between them. Germline CDR1 is MNHNS and CDR2 is SASEGT. CDR3 length: 15 amino acids. CDR3 sequence (DNA): TGTGCCAGCAGTGAAGAGTGGGGGAGCACAGATACGCAGTATTTT. This translates into CASSEEWGSTDTQYF.

This clonotype has at least ten counts. The rearrangement uses TRBV20-1 and TRBJ2-7; 8 bases are a match to TRBD1. The V gene's germline CDR1 is DFQATT and CDR2 SNEGSKA (reference sequence). The CDR3 is 13 amino acids. Trimming cost V 2 bases and J 2 bases; bases outside gene matches: 2. DNA for the CDR3: TGCAGTGCTAGAACGACAGGGGCCTACGAGCAGTACTTC. Protein: CSARTTGAYEQYF.

The chain recombines TRBV4-1 with TRBJ1-5; a possible D gene is TRBD1 (6 bases). Germline lookup yields CDR1 MGHRA and CDR2 YSYEKL. V lost 0 bases to trimming and J lost 6 bases, with 12 bases between them. The CDR3 totals 15 residues. The CDR3 sequence is CASSQDLRGGQPQHF. The CDR3 DNA reads as TGCGCCAGCAGCCAAGATCTCAGGGGAGGTCAGCCCCAGCATTTT.

In its sample, this clonotype was seen many times. The chain is built from TRBV12-3 or TRBV12-4 and TRBJ2-2; 14 nucleotides match TRBD2. This CDR3 comprises 17 residues. The trim removed 5 bases at V and 3 bases at J, leaving 5 bases unmatched. CDR3 sequence (DNA): TGTGCCAGCAGTGCGGGACTAGCGGGAGCGGACACCGGGGAGCTGTTTTTT. As protein: CASSAGLAGADTGELFF.

This clonotype has just a few counts. The chain combines TRBV6-2 or TRBV6-3 with TRBJ2-7; no definite D call. Germline CDR1 reads MNHEY; CDR2 reads SVGEGT. The V end was cut by 0 bases, the J end by 4 bases, with 16 bases between. This CDR3 has 16 amino acids. CDR3 bases: TGTGCCAGCAGTTACTCGGCGGTAGGAGCCCAATACGAGCAGTACGTC. Protein sequence: CASSYSAVGAQYEQYV.

This clonotype was found many times. V usage is TRBV6-1 and J usage is TRBJ2-1; TRBD2 matches 10 bases. Unmatched junction bases numbered 5, after V lost 5 bases and J lost 4 bases. Germline loops: CDR1 MNHNS, CDR2 SASEGT. This CDR3 region has 15 residues. The CDR3 DNA follows: TGTGCCAGCAGTCGCGGACTAGCGGTTTACAATGAGCAGTTCTTC. Residues: CASSRGLAVYNEQFF.

This rearrangement joins TRBV12-3 or TRBV12-4 to TRBJ2-6; either TRBD1 or TRBD2 may supply D (6 bases each). There are 17 residues in the CDR3. V was pared by 8 bases and J by 0 bases, with 17 bases between. DNA of the CDR3: TGTGCCAGCGGAGGGGGGACGGAGACCTCTGGGGCCAACGTCCTGACTTTC. It specifies CASGGGTETSGANVLTF.

In this sample, this clonotype turned up a few times. The chain carries TRBV7-3 and TRBJ2-3, with 9 bases lining up with TRBD1. The CDR3 is 15 residues long. CDR1 is SGHTA, CDR2 FQGTGA, per germline. V lost 3 bases to trimming and J lost 2 bases; unmatched junction nucleotides: 3. DNA of the CDR3: TGTGCCAGCAGCTTGACAGGGGGGTTCACAGATACGCAGTATTTT. This translates into CASSLTGGFTDTQYF.

CDR3 nucleotides: TGTGCCAGTAGTAGGGCCCGGTTGGAGCCCCAGCATTTT. Its protein is CASSRARLEPQHF. The chain links TRBV19 to TRBJ1-5; no reliable D call. Between the trimmed V and J ends, which lost 4 bases and 8 bases, there was a span of 12 bases. Germline CDR1 is LNHDA and CDR2 is SQIVND (reference sequence). CDR3 length: 13 amino acids.

The genes are TRBV5-1 and TRBJ2-2, with D perhaps assigned TRBD1 or TRBD2 (5 bases each). The V end was cut by 4 bases, the J end by 2 bases, with 12 bases between. The CDR3 is 15 residues long. CDR1 and CDR2 (germline): SGHRS, YFSETQ. Here the CDR3 DNA reads TGCGCCAGCAGCGACGGGGCGACCAACACCGGGGAGCTGTTTTTT. Translation: CASSDGATNTGELFF.

This clonotype has a handful of counts. The genes are TRBV12-3 or TRBV12-4 and TRBJ2-2; D is ambiguous. The CDR3 loop spans 14 amino acids. V lost 1 base and J 6 bases, leaving 9 bases between the germline ends. The chain's CDR3 is CASSLGPPSGELFF. The CDR3 nucleotides are TGTGCCAGCAGTTTAGGGCCCCCTTCCGGGGAGCTGTTTTTT.

This clonotype was found many times. The V gene is TRBV2, the J gene TRBJ1-2; no definite D call. Trimming stripped 3 bases from V and 7 bases from J, with 6 bases between. CDR1 is SNHLY and CDR2 is FYNNEI in the germline V gene. There are 11 residues in the CDR3. The chain's CDR3 is CASSEMGGYTF. CDR3 sequence (DNA): TGTGCCAGCAGTGAGATGGGTGGCTACACCTTC.

J is TRBJ2-7 and V is TRBV7-2, with D tentatively TRBD1 (6 bases). Germline V gene sequence: CDR1 SGHTA, CDR2 FQGNSA. The CDR3 has 15 residues. V was clipped by 6 bases and J by 1 base, with 16 bases between them. The CDR3 nucleotides read TGTGCCAGCAGAGGGGGTCCTAACCTATCCTACGAGCAGTACTTC. Its protein product is CASRGGPNLSYEQYF. The whole variable domain, filled in from reference TRBV7-2 and TRBJ2-7, reads GAGVSQSPSNKVTEKGKDVELRCDPISGHTALYWYRQSLGQGLEFLIYFQGNSAPDKSGLPSDRFSAERTGGSVSTLTIQRTQQEDSAVYLCASRGGPNLSYEQYFGPGTRLTVT.

The chain carries TRBV30 and TRBJ2-2, with D unclear. Germline V lookup: CDR1 GTSNPN, CDR2 SVGIG (reference sequence). V was clipped by 4 bases and J by 1 base, with 10 bases between them. This CDR3 comprises 14 residues. The chain's CDR3 is CAWIGVQNTGELFF. CDR3 sequence (DNA): TGTGCCTGGATAGGTGTGCAGAACACCGGGGAGCTGTTTTTT.

This clonotype has at least ten counts. The genes are TRBV12-3 or TRBV12-4 and TRBJ1-1; D remains unclear. The CDR3 has 14 residues. V was cut by 0 bases and J by 3 bases, with 8 bases left in between. Here the CDR3 DNA reads TGTGCCAGCAGTTTAGCAGGTGTGGACACTGAAGCTTTCTTT. Encoded protein: CASSLAGVDTEAFF.

The chain uses TRBV15 and TRBJ1-1; D remains unclear. CDR1 is LNHNV and CDR2 is YYDKDF in the germline V gene (reference sequence). The length of the CDR3 is 14 residues. V was pared by 5 bases and J by 2 bases, with 12 bases between. CDR3 in DNA: TGTGCCACCAGCCCCGGGGATCTTAACACTGAAGCTTTCTTT. Its protein product is CATSPGDLNTEAFF.

There are many counts of this clonotype. The rearrangement links TRBV27 to TRBJ2-7; 9 nucleotides line up with TRBD1. The CDR3 spans 13 residues. Trimming cost V 8 bases and J 5 bases; bases outside gene matches: 7. In germline, CDR1 is MNHEY, CDR2 SMNVEV (reference sequence). This CDR3 reads CASQQQGANEQYF. CDR3 DNA: TGTGCCAGCCAACAACAGGGGGCGAACGAGCAGTACTTC.

The chain uses TRBV6-6 and TRBJ2-1; D is undetermined. The CDR3 is made up of 13 amino acids. The V and J ends lost 0 bases and 7 bases respectively, with 7 bases between them. Germline V gene data show CDR1 as MNHNY and CDR2 as SVGAGI (reference sequence). CDR3 DNA: TGTGCCAGCAGTTACTCCGAAGTGAATGAGCAGTTCTTC. The encoded protein is CASSYSEVNEQFF.

This clonotype has at least ten counts. The chain employs TRBV11-1 and TRBJ2-3, with TRBD2 matching 7 bases. Germline CDR1 SGHAT, CDR2 FQDESV (reference sequence). V shed 1 base and J 0 bases; nucleotides not matched to a gene: 4. The CDR3 totals 16 residues. CDR3 sequence reads: CASSLEGRGSTDTQYF. DNA for the CDR3: TGTGCCAGCAGCTTAGAAGGGAGGGGCAGCACAGATACGCAGTATTTT.